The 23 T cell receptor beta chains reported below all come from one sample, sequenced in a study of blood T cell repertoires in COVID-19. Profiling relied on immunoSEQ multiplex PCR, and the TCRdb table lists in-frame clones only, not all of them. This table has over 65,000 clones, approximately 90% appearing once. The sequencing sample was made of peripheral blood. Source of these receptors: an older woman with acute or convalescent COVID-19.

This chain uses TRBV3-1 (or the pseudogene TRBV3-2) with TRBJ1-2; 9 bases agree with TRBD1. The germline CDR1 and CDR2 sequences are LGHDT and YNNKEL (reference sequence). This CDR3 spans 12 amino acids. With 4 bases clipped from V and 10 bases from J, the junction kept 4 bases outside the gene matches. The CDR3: CASSRRDRAYTF. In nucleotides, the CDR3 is TGTGCCAGCAGCCGCCGGGACAGGGCCTACACCTTC.

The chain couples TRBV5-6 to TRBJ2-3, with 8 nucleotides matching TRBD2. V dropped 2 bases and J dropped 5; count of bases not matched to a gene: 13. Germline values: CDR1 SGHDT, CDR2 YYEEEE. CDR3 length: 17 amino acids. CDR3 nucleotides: TGTGCCAGCAGCTTAGTTACAGAGGGACTAGTGGGAGATACGCAGTATTTT. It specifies CASSLVTEGLVGDTQYF.

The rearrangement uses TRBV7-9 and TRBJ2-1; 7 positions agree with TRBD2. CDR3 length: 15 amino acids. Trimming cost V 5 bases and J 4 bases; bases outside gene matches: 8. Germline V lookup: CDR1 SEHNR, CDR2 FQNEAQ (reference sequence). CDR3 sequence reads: CASSPGGGTYNEQFF. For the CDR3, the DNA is TGTGCCAGCAGCCCTGGGGGGGGGACGTACAATGAGCAGTTCTTC.

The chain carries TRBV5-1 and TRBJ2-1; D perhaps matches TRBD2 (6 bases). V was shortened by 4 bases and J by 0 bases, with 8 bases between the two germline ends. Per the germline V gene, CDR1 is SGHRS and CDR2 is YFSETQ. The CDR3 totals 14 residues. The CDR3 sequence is CASSGGSSYNEQFF. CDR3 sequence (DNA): TGCGCCAGCAGCGGGGGGAGCTCCTACAATGAGCAGTTCTTC.

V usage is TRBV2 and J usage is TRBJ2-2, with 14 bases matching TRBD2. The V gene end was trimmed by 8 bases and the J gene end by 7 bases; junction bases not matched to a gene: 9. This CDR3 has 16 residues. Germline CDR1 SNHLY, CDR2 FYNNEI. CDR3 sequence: CASRPGLAGVLGELFF. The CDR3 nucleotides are TGTGCCAGCCGGCCGGGACTAGCGGGAGTTCTCGGGGAGCTGTTTTTT.

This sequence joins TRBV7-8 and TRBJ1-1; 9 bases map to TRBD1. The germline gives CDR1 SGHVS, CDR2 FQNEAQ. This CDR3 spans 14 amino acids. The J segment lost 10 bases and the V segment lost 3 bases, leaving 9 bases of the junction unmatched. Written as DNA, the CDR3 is TGTGCCAGCAGCTTTGCGAGACAGGGGGAAGGAGCTTTCTTT. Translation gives CASSFARQGEGAFF.

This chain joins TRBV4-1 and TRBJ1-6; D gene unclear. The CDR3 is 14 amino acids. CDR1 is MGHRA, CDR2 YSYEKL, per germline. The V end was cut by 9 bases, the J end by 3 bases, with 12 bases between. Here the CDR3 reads CASSPGSYNSPLHF. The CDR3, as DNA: TGCGCCAGTTCCCCCGGGAGCTATAATTCACCCCTCCACTTT.

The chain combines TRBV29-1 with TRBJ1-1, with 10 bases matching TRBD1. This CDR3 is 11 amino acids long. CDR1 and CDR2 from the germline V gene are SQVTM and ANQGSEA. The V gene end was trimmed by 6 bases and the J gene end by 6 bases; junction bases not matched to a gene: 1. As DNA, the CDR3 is TGCAGCGTCGACAGGGGGCCTGAAGCTTTCTTT. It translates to CSVDRGPEAFF. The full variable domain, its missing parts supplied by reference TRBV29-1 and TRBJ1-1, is SAVISQKPSRDICQRGTSLTIQCQVDSQVTMMFWYRQQPGQSLTLIATANQGSEATYESGFVIDKFPISRPNLTFSTLTVSNMSPEDSSIYLCSVDRGPEAFFGQGTRLTVV.

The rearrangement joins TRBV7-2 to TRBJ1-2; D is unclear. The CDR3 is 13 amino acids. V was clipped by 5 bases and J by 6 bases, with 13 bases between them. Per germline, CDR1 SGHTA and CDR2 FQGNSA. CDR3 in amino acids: CASSPGGLDGYTF. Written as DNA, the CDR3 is TGTGCCAGCAGCCCCGGTGGTTTAGATGGCTACACCTTC.

For the CDR3, the DNA is TGTGCCAGCAGCCGGACAGGGGAGCATGGCTACACCTTC. Protein product: CASSRTGEHGYTF. The chain links TRBV12-3 or TRBV12-4 to TRBJ1-2; 9 positions agree with TRBD1. V was pared by 6 bases and J by 6 bases, with 5 bases of the junction left unmatched. This CDR3 has 13 residues.

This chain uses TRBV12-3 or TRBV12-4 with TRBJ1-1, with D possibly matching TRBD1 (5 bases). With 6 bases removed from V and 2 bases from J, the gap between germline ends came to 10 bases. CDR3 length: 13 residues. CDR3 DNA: TGTGCCAGCAGCTACAGGCAAAACACTGAAGCTTTCTTT. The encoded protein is CASSYRQNTEAFF.

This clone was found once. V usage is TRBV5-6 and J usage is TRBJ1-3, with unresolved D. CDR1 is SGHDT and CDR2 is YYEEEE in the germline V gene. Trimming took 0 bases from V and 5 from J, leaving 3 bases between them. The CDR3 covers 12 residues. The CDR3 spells CASSLARNTIYF. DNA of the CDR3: TGTGCCAGCAGCTTGGCTCGAAACACCATATATTTT.

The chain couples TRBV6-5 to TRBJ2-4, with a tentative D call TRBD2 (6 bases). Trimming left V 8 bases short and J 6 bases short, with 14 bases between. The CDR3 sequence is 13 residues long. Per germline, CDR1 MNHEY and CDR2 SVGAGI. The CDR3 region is CASSVGSTNIQYF. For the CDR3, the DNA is TGTGCCAGCTCGGTCGGGAGTACAAACATTCAGTACTTC.

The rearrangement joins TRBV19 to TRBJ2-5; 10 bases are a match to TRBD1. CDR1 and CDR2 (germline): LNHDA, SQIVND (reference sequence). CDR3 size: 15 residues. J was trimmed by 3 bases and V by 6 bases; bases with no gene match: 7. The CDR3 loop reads CASSIFGTGEETQYF. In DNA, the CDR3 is TGTGCCAGTAGCATTTTTGGGACAGGGGAAGAGACCCAGTACTTC.

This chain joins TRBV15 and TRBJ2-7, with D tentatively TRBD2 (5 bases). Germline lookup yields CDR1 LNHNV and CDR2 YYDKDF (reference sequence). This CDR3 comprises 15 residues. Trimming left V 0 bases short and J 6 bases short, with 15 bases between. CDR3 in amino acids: CATSRDAGGPFEQYV. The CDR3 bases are TGTGCCACCAGCAGAGATGCGGGCGGACCGTTCGAGCAGTACGTC.

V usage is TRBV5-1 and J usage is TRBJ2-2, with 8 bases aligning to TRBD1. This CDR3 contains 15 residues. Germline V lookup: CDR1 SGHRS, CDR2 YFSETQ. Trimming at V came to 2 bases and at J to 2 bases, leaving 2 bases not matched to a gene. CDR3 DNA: TGCGCCAGCAGCTTCACAGGGGGTAACACCGGGGAGCTGTTTTTT. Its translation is CASSFTGGNTGELFF.

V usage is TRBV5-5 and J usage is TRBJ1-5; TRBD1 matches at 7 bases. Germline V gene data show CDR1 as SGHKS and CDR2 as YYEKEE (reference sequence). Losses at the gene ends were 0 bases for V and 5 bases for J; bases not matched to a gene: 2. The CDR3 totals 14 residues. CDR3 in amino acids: CASSLGQGHQPQHF. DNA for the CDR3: TGTGCCAGCAGCTTGGGACAGGGACATCAGCCCCAGCATTTT.

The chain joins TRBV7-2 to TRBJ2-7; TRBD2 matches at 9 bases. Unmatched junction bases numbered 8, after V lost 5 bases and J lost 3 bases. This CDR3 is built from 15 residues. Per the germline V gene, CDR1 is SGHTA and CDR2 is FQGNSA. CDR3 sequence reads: CASSTASGTLYEQYV. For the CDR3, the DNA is TGTGCCAGCAGCACAGCTAGCGGGACCCTCTACGAGCAGTACGTC.

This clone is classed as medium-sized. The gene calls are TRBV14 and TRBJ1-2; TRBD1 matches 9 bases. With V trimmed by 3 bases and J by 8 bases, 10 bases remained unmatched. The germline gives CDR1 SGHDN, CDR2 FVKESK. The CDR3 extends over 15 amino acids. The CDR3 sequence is CASSHRGTGSGGYTF. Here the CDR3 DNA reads TGTGCCAGCAGCCACCGCGGGACAGGGTCGGGGGGCTACACCTTC. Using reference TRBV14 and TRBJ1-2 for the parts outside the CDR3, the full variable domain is EAGVTQFPSHSVIEKGQTVTLRCDPISGHDNLYWYRRVMGKEIKFLLHFVKESKQDESGMPNNRFLAERTGGTYSTLKVQPAELEDSGVYFCASSHRGTGSGGYTFGSGTRLTVV.

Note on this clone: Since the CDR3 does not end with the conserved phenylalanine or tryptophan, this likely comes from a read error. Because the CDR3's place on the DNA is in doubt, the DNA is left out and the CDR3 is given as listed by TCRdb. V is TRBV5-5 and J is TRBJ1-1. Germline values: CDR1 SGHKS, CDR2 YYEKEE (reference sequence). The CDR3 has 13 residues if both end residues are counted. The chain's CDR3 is CASSLVDRDSFSY.

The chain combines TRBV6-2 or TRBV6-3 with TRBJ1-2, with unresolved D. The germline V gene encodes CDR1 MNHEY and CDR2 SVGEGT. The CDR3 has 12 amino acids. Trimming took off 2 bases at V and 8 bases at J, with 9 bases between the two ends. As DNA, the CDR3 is TGTGCCAGCAGTTACCCCCCGAGAGGCTACACCTTC. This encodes CASSYPPRGYTF.

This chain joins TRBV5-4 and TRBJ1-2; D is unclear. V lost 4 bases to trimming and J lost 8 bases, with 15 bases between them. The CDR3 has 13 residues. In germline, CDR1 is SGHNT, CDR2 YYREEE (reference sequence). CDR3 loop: CASSRGGIGGYTF. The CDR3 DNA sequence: TGTGCCAGCAGCCGAGGAGGGATAGGAGGCTACACCTTC.

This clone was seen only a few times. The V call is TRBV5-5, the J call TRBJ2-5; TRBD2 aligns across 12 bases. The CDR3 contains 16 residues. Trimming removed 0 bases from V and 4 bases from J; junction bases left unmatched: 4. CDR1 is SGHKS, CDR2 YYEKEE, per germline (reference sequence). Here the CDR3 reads CASSLETSGGLETQYF. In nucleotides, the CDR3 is TGTGCCAGCAGCTTGGAGACTAGCGGGGGTCTAGAGACCCAGTACTTC.